The 3 T cell receptor beta chains below come from one sample, sequenced in a study of T cell repertoires in cytomegalovirus infection. These receptors are not linked to any known antigen. MiXCR was run by TCRdb on the reads, yielding one entry per CDR3 protein. This sample has about 770,000 distinct CDR3 sequences; 25% to 35% occur once, and the top ten carry approximately 14%. This material consisted of cultured CD8+ T cells from PBMCs, taken from culture after CMV antigen stimulation. These receptors came from a human donor in good health (CMV status not recorded). Some clones in this sample may be carry-over from other donors' samples.

The table lists this clonotype with many counts. The rearrangement joins TRBV7-2 to TRBJ2-2, with a possible D match to TRBD1 (6 bases). V shed 2 bases and J shed 2 bases, with 18 bases lying between them. CDR3 length equals 18 residues. Germline-derived CDR1 and CDR2 are SGHTA and FQGNSA. Here the CDR3 reads CASSLTYPWGQNTGELFF. The CDR3 region has the DNA TGTGCCAGCAGCTTAACGTACCCGTGGGGACAAAACACCGGGGAGCTGTTTTTT.

The chain carries TRBV7-9 and TRBJ1-1, with D possibly being TRBD1 (5 bases). CDR3 length: 17 residues. V lost 1 base to trimming and J lost 2 bases, with 17 bases between them. The germline gives CDR1 SEHNR, CDR2 FQNEAQ (reference sequence). This CDR3 is CASSLGSRGTGNTEAFF. The CDR3 DNA is TGTGCCAGCAGCTTAGGGTCCCGGGGGACGGGAAACACTGAAGCTTTCTTT.

V gene TRBV7-6 combines with J gene TRBJ2-3; D is undetermined. CDR1 and CDR2 (germline): SGHVS, FNYEAQ. The V end lost 2 bases, the J end lost 1 base, and 10 bases lay between the germline ends. The CDR3 sequence is 15 residues long. The DNA of the CDR3 is TGTGCCAGCAGCTTAAAATATGCAGGCACAGATACGCAGTATTTT. Translated: CASSLKYAGTDTQYF.